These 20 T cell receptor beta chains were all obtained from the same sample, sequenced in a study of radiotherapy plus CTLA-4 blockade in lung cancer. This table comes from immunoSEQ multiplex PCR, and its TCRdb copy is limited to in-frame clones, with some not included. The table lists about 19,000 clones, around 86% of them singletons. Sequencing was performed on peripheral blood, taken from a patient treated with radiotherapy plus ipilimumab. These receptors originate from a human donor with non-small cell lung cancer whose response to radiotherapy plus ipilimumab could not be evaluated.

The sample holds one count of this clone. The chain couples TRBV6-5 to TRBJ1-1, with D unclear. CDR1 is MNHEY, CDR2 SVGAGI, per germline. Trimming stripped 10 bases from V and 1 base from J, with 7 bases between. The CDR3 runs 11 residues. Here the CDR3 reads CATRQNTEAFF. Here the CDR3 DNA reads TGTGCCACCAGACAGAACACTGAAGCTTTCTTT.

The CDR3 region has the DNA TGTGCCAGTGCATTTACATCCTCCTACGAGCAGTACTTC. Residues: CASAFTSSYEQYF. This chain links TRBV19 with TRBJ2-7; no clear D. There are 13 residues in the CDR3. Germline V gene lookup returns CDR1 LNHDA and CDR2 SQIVND (reference sequence). V dropped 8 bases and J dropped 0 bases, with 11 bases sitting between them.

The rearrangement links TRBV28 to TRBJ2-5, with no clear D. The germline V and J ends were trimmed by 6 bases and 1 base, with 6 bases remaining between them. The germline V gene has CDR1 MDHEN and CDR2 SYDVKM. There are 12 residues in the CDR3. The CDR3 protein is CASRPGQETQYF. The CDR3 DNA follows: TGTGCCAGCAGGCCGGGCCAAGAGACCCAGTACTTC.

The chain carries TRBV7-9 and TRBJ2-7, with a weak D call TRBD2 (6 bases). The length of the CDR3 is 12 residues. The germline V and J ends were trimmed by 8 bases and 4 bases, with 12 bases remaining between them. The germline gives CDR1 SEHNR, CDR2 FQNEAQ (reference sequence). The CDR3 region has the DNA TGTGCCAGCGGCCTTGCGGGGTACGAGCAGTACTTC. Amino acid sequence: CASGLAGYEQYF.

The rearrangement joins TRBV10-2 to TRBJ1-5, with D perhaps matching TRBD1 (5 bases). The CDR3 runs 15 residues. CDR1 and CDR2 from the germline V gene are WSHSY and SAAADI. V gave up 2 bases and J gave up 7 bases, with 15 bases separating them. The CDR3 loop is CASSEGPRRGQPQHF. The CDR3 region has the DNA TGCGCCAGCAGTGAGGGGCCCAGGAGGGGACAGCCCCAGCATTTT.

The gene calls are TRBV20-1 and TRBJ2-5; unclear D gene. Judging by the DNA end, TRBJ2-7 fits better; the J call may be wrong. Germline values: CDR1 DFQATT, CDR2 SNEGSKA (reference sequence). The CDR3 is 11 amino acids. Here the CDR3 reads CSAGDSYEQYF. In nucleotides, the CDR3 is TGCAGTGCTGGGGACTCCTACGAGCAGTACTTC.

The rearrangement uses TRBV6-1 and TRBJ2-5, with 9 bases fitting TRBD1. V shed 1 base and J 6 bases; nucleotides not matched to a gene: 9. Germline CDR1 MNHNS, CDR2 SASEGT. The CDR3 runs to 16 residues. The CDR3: CASSEGLGTGLQTQYF. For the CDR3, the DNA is TGTGCCAGCAGTGAAGGGCTAGGGACAGGGTTACAGACCCAGTACTTC.

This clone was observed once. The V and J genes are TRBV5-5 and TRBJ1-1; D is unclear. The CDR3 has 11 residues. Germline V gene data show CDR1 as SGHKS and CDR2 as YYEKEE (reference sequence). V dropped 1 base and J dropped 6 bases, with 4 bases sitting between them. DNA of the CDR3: TGTGCCAGCAGCTTGCTGTCTGAAGCTTTCTTT. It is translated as CASSLLSEAFF.

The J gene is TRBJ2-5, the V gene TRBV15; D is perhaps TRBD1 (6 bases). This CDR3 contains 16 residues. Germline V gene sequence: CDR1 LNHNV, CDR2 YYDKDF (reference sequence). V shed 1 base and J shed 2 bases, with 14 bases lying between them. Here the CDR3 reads CATSRGAGVGQETQYF. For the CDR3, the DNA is TGTGCCACCAGCAGAGGGGCAGGGGTTGGTCAAGAGACCCAGTACTTC.

The CDR3 sequence: CSAAVGGSYNEQFF. CDR3 DNA: TGCAGCGCGGCCGTGGGGGGGTCCTACAATGAGCAGTTCTTC. The chain combines TRBV29-1 with TRBJ2-1; 7 bases map to TRBD2. The CDR3 spans 14 residues. The trim removed 7 bases at V and 1 base at J, leaving 7 bases unmatched. CDR1 is SQVTM and CDR2 is ANQGSEA in the germline V gene.

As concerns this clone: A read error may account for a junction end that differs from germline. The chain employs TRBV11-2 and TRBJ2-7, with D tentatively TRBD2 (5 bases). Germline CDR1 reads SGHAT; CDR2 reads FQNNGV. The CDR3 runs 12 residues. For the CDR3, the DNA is TGTGCCAGCAGCTTAGATCGGAGGTCGAGTCGCTTC. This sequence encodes CASSLDRRSSRF.

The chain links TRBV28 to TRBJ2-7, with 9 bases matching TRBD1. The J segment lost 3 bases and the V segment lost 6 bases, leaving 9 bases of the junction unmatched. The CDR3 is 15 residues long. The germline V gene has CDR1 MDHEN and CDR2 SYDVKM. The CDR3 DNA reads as TGTGCCAGCAGACCCACAGGGACAGGGAACTACGAGCAGTACTTC. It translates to CASRPTGTGNYEQYF.

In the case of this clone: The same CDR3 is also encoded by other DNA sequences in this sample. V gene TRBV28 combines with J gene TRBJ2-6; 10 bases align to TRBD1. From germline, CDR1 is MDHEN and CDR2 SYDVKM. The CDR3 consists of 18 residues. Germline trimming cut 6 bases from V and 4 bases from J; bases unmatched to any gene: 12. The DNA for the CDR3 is TGTGCCAGCAGCCGCCGGGACAGGGGTTTTGCGGGGGCCAACGTCCTGACTTTC. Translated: CASSRRDRGFAGANVLTF. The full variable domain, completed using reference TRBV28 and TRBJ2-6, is DVKVTQSSRYLVKRTGEKVFLECVQDMDHENMFWYRQDPGLGLRLIYFSYDVKMKEKGDIPEGYSVSREKKERFSLILESASTNQTSMYLCASSRRDRGFAGANVLTFGAGSRLTVL.

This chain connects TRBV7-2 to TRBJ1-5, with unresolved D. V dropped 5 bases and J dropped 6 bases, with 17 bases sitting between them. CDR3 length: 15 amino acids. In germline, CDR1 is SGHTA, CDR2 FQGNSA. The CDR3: CASSQRSGAGQPQHF. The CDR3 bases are TGTGCCAGCAGCCAAAGGTCAGGCGCGGGTCAGCCCCAGCATTTT.

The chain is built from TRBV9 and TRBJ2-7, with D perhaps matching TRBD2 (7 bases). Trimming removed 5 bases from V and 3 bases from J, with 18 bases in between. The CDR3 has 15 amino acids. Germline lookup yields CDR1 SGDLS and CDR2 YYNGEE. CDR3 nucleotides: TGTGCCAGCAGGGGGAGGGGGGGGGCCCTCTACGAGCAGTACTTC. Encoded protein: CASRGRGGALYEQYF.

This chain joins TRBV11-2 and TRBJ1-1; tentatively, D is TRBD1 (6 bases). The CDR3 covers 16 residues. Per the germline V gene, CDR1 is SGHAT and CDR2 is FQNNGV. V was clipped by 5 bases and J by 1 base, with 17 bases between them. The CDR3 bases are TGTGCCAGCAGCCAAGTGGCAGGGGTGAGGAACACTGAAGCTTTCTTT. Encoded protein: CASSQVAGVRNTEAFF.

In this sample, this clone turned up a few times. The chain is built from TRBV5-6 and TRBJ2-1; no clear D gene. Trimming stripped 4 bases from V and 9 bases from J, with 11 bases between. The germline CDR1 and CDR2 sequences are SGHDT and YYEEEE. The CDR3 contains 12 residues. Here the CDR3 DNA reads TGTGCCAGCAGCGGCCTTGGTTTTGAGCAGTTCTTC. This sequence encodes CASSGLGFEQFF. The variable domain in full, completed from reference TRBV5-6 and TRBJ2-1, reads DAGVTQSPTHLIKTRGQQVTLRCSPKSGHDTVSWYQQALGQGPQFIFQYYEEEERQRGNFPDRFSGHQFPNYSSELNVNALLLGDSALYLCASSGLGFEQFFGPGTRLTVL.

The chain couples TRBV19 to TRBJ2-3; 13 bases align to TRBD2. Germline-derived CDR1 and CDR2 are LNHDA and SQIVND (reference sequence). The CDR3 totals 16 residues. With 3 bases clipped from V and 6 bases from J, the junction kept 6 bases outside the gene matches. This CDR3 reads CASSMGGTSGIDTQYF. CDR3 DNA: TGTGCCAGTAGTATGGGGGGGACTAGCGGGATTGATACGCAGTATTTT.

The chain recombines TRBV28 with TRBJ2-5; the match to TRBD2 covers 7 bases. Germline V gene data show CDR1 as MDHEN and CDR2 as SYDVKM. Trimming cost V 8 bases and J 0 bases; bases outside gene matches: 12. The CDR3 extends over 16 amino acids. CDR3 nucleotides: TGTGCCAGCGGGGGGGGACGGGAAGAATACCAAGAGACCCAGTACTTC. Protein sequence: CASGGGREEYQETQYF.

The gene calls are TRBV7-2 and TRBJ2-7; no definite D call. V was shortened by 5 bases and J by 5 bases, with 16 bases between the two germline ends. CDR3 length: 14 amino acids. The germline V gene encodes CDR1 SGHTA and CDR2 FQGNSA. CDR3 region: CASSPHAVPDEQYF. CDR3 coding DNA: TGTGCCAGCAGCCCCCATGCGGTACCGGACGAGCAGTACTTC.